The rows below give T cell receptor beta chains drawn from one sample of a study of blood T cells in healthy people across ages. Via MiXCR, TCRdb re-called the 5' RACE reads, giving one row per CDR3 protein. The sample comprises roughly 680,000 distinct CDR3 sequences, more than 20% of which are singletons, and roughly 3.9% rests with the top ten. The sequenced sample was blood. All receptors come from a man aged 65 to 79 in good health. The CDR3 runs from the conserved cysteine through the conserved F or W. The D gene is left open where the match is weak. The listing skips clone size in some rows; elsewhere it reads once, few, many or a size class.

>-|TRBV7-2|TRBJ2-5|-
CASSLESAPETQYF
TGTGCCAGCAGCTTAGAGTCAGCACCAGAGACCCAGTACTTC
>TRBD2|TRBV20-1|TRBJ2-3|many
CSARDHQAGGQGLTDTQYF
TGCAGTGCTAGAGATCATCAAGCGGGAGGGCAAGGTCTCACAGATACGCAGTATTTT
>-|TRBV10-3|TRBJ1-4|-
CAIRKTGLNEKLFF
TGTGCCATCCGAAAGACAGGCCTTAATGAAAAACTGTTTTTT
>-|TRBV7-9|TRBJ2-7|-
CASSLYSGYSYEQYF
TGTGCCAGCAGCTTATATTCAGGGTACTCCTACGAGCAGTACTTC
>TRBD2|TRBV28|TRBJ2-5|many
CASQTSAYQETQYF
TGTGCCAGCCAGACTAGCGCGTACCAAGAGACCCAGTACTTC
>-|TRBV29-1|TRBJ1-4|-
CSVDVGREKLFF
TGCAGCGTAGACGTAGGGCGGGAAAAACTGTTTTTT
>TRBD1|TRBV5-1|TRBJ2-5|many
CASSRGQGQETQYF
TGTGCCAGCAGCCGAGGACAGGGACAAGAGACCCAGTACTTC
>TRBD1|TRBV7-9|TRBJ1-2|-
CASSAAGTGDYGYTF
TGTGCCAGCAGCGCGGCCGGGACAGGCGATTATGGCTACACCTTC
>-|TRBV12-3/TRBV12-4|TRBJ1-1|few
CASLYGRGTEAFF
TGTGCCAGCCTTTACGGAAGGGGCACTGAAGCTTTCTTT
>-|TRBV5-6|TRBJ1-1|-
CASSSDIHTEAFF
TGTGCCAGCAGTTCAGACATTCACACTGAAGCTTTCTTT
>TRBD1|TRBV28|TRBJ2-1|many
CASSRQGSNEQFF
TGTGCCAGCAGTAGACAGGGGAGCAATGAGCAGTTCTTC
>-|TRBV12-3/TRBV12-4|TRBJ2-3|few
CASNKGRDTQYF
TGTGCCAGCAATAAGGGGCGAGATACGCAGTATTTT
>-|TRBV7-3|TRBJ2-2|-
CASSSVTGANTGELFF
TGTGCCAGCAGCTCAGTGACAGGAGCGAACACCGGGGAGCTGTTTTTT
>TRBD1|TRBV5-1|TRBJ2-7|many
CASSLAGQGYEQYF
TGCGCCAGCAGCTTGGCCGGACAGGGCTACGAGCAGTACTTC
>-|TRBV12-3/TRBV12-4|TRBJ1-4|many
CASRDSSEKLFF
TGTGCCAGCAGGGACAGTTCTGAAAAACTGTTTTTT
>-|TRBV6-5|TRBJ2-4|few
CASGRDNKNIQYF
TGTGCCAGCGGGAGGGACAACAAAAACATTCAGTACTTC
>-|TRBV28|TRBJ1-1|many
CASSLGTEAFF
TGCGCCAGCAGCTTGGGCACTGAAGCTTTCTTT
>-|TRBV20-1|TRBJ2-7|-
CSASPRVNRWEQYF
TGCAGTGCTAGCCCCAGGGTAAATCGGTGGGAGCAGTACTTC
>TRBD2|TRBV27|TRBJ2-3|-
CASSFQREITDTQYF
TGTGCCAGCAGTTTCCAGCGGGAGATCACAGATACGCAGTATTTT
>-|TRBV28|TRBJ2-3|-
CASSFPGPSTDTQYF
TGTGCCAGCAGTTTTCCGGGACCGAGCACAGATACGCAGTATTTT
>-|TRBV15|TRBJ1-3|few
CATSRDGGKPGNTIYF
TGTGCCACCAGCAGAGATGGCGGCAAACCTGGAAACACCATATATTTT
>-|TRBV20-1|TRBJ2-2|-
CSARDWGYTGELFF
TGCAGTGCTAGAGATTGGGGCTACACCGGGGAGCTGTTTTTT
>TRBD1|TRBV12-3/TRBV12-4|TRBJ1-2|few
CASRKTGGGYTF
TGTGCCAGCAGGAAGACAGGGGGCGGCTACACCTTC
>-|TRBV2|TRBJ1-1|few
CASSEGVLRAFF
TGTGCCAGCAGTGAAGGGGTCCTCAGAGCTTTCTTT
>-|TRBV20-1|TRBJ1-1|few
CSAVPGTHRISITEAFF
TGCAGTGCTGTACCCGGGACGCATAGAATCAGTATCACTGAAGCTTTCTTT
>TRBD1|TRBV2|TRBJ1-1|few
CASRKLRQGGTEAFF
TGTGCCAGCAGAAAACTCCGACAGGGGGGGACTGAAGCTTTCTTT
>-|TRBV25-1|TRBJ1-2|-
CASRGTRDGYTF
TGTGCCAGCAGGGGAACGCGGGACGGCTACACCTTC
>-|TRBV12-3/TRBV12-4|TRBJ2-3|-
CASSLGYGTDTQYF
TGTGCCAGCAGTTTAGGTTACGGCACAGATACGCAGTATTTT
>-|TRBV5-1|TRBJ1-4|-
CASSSAGPSNEKLFF
TGCGCCAGCAGCTCAGCAGGCCCATCTAATGAAAAACTGTTTTTT
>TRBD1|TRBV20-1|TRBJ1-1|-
CSARERTGGYGNTEAFF
TGCAGTGCTAGAGAACGGACAGGGGGCTATGGGAACACTGAAGCTTTCTTT
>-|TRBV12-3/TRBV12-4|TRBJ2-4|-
CASREGVNIQYF
TGTGCCAGCAGGGAAGGGGTCAACATTCAGTACTTC
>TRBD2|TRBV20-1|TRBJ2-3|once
CSASPTSGMRSDTQYF
TGCAGTGCTAGTCCAACTAGCGGGATGAGGTCAGATACGCAGTATTTT
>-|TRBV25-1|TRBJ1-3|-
CASSDPGDGNTIYF
TGTGCCAGCAGTGATCCAGGAGATGGAAACACCATATATTTT
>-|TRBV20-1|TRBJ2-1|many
CSAADVSSYNEQFF
TGCAGTGCCGCTGACGTGAGCTCCTACAATGAGCAGTTCTTC
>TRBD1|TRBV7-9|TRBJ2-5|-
CASSTLPGQGQETQYF
TGTGCCAGCAGCACCTTACCTGGACAGGGCCAAGAGACCCAGTACTTC
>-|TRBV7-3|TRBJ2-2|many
CASSHPKRTGELFF
TGTGCCAGCAGCCACCCCAAGAGAACCGGGGAGCTGTTTTTT
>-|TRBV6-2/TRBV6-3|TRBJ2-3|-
CAAAGGSTDTQYF
TGTGCCGCCGCCGGGGGAAGCACAGATACGCAGTATTTT
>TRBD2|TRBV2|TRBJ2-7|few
CASGLSGRASSYEQYF
TGTGCCAGCGGCCTAAGCGGGAGGGCCAGCTCCTACGAGCAGTACTTC
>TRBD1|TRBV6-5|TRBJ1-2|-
CASSYDRGQGYTF
TGTGCCAGCAGTTACGACAGGGGGCAAGGCTACACCTTC
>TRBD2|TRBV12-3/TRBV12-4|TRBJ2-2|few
CASSLGVSGSGELFF
TGTGCCAGCAGTTTAGGGGTTAGCGGGTCCGGGGAGCTGTTTTTT
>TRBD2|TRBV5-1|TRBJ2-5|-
CASSAPGSGAQYF
TGCGCCAGCAGCGCTCCAGGGAGCGGGGCCCAGTACTTC
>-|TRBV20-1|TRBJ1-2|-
CSARTGAFNYGYTF
TGCAGTGCGCGAACGGGGGCGTTTAACTATGGCTACACCTTC